Listed below are T cell receptor beta chains from one sample, sequenced in a study of shared clonotypes between healthy human individuals. TCRdb keeps only in-frame clones here, not all; method: immunoSEQ multiplex PCR. The data show roughly 1,600,000 clones, with about 98.5% seen just once and about 0.4% held by the top ten. The sequenced sample was naive CD4+ T cells sorted from blood. The origin of the receptors is a man aged 25-45 years in good health. The CDR3 runs from the conserved cysteine through the conserved F or W. The D gene is left open where the match is weak. Some rows mark clone size as missing; the rest say once, few, many or name a class of expanded clone.

CDR3aa,CDR3nt,j_gene,d_gene,v_gene,abundance
CASSEWVRAEAFF,TGTGCCAGCAGTGAATGGGTGCGAGCTGAAGCTTTCTTT,TRBJ1-1,NA,TRBV25-1,once
CASSLGLAVIQETQYF,TGTGCCAGCAGCTTAGGGTTAGCGGTAATACAAGAGACCCAGTACTTC,TRBJ2-5,NA,TRBV7-2,NA
CASSVRLAGGPGDTQYF,TGTGCCAGCAGTGTGCGGCTAGCGGGAGGGCCAGGTGATACGCAGTATTTT,TRBJ2-3,TRBD2,TRBV6-1,NA
CASSLSMTARAYGYTF,TGTGCCAGCAGTTTAAGTATGACAGCAAGAGCCTATGGCTACACCTTC,TRBJ1-2,NA,TRBV28,NA
CASSSPGATYEQYF,TGTGCCAGCAGTTCGCCCGGGGCCACCTACGAGCAGTACTTC,TRBJ2-7,NA,TRBV28,once
CASRRTGTSNEKLFF,TGTGCCAGCAGAAGAACCGGGACTAGTAATGAAAAACTGTTTTTT,TRBJ1-4,NA,TRBV27,once
CASSEATNYGYTF,TGTGCCAGCAGTGAAGCGACTAACTATGGCTACACCTTC,TRBJ1-2,NA,TRBV6-1,NA
CASSLEGYSGNTIYF,TGTGCCAGCAGCCTGGAGGGGTACTCTGGAAACACCATATATTTT,TRBJ1-3,NA,TRBV7-9,NA
CASSSGTPGNTEAFF,TGTGCCAGCAGCTCTGGGACGCCCGGAAACACTGAAGCTTTCTTT,TRBJ1-1,NA,TRBV7-9,NA
CASRDDGTQYF,TGTGCCAGCAGGGATGACGGGACGCAGTATTTT,TRBJ2-3,NA,TRBV7-3,NA
CASSLGILSSGANVLTF,TGTGCCAGCAGCTTAGGCATCTTGAGCTCTGGGGCCAACGTCCTGACTTTC,TRBJ2-6,NA,TRBV5-8,NA
CASSFEATSGIWGNEQFF,TGTGCCAGCAGCTTTGAGGCGACTAGCGGGATATGGGGCAATGAGCAGTTCTTC,TRBJ2-1,TRBD2,TRBV5-6,NA
CASGRTTGANTEAFF,TGTGCTAGTGGACGTACAACGGGAGCGAACACTGAAGCTTTCTTT,TRBJ1-1,NA,TRBV12-5,NA
CASNGQGMGNQPQHF,TGTGCCAGCAACGGACAGGGAATGGGCAATCAGCCCCAGCATTTT,TRBJ1-5,TRBD1,TRBV28,NA
CASSFGRISQPQHF,TGTGCCAGCAGTTTTGGGCGAATCTCTCAACCCCAGCATTTT,TRBJ1-5,NA,TRBV28,NA
CASSATSGRNPSYEQYF,TGTGCCAGCAGTGCCACTAGCGGGAGAAACCCCTCCTACGAGCAGTACTTC,TRBJ2-7,TRBD2,TRBV6-1,NA
CASSPRRDPYNEQFF,TGTGCCAGCTCACCACGCAGGGATCCCTACAATGAGCAGTTCTTC,TRBJ2-1,NA,TRBV18,NA
CASSDKLAGGPWDEQFF,TGTGCCAGCAGTGACAAGTTAGCGGGAGGGCCATGGGATGAGCAGTTCTTC,TRBJ2-1,TRBD2,TRBV6-1,once
CASSETDYRQTYNEQFF,TGTGCCAGCAGCGAAACAGACTACCGCCAAACTTACAATGAGCAGTTCTTC,TRBJ2-1,NA,TRBV9,NA
CATLGGPTYNEQFF,TGTGCCACCCTAGGGGGGCCCACCTACAATGAGCAGTTCTTC,TRBJ2-1,NA,TRBV28,NA
CASSRLDRGQETQYF,TGTGCCAGCAGTCGATTAGACAGGGGACAAGAGACCCAGTACTTC,TRBJ2-5,TRBD1,TRBV7-9,NA
CSVEGTGGVRDYGYTF,TGCAGCGTTGAAGGAACAGGGGGCGTCAGGGACTATGGCTACACCTTC,TRBJ1-2,TRBD1,TRBV29-1,NA
CASSLVRGRSGANVLTF,TGTGCCAGCAGCTTAGTAAGGGGGCGATCCGGGGCCAACGTCCTGACTTTC,TRBJ2-6,TRBD1,TRBV11-2,NA
CASSPQGPYGYTF,TGTGCCAGCAGTCCCCAGGGACCCTATGGCTACACCTTC,TRBJ1-2,NA,TRBV6-5,NA
CASSVVLAFSTDTQYF,TGTGCCAGCAGCGTCGTACTAGCGTTTAGCACAGATACGCAGTATTTT,TRBJ2-3,TRBD2,TRBV5-6,NA
CASSPKTLSGSSFF,TGTGCCAGCTCACCAAAAACCCTCAGCGGGAGTTCGTTCTTC,TRBJ2-1,TRBD2,TRBV18,NA
CASSPTGGHIQPQHF,TGTGCCAGCAGCCCGACCGGGGGGCATATTCAGCCCCAGCATTTT,TRBJ1-5,NA,TRBV28,NA
CASSQGGGQVREKLFF,TGCGCCAGCAGCCAAGGAGGGGGGCAGGTTCGGGAAAAACTGTTTTTT,TRBJ1-4,NA,TRBV4-3,NA
CASSPGQGSYF,TGTGCCAGCTCTCCCGGACAGGGGTCGTACTTC,TRBJ2-7,TRBD1,TRBV18,NA
CASRELAGSYEQYF,TGTGCCAGCAGAGAACTAGCGGGATCCTACGAGCAGTACTTC,TRBJ2-7,TRBD2,TRBV11-2,once